A single sample gave rise to the 6 T cell receptor beta chains below, sequenced in a study of beta chain features in type 1 diabetes. Study-wide results and caveats: Shorter TCRB CDR3s, moderately but significantly so, were found in Type 1 diabetes patients in all four CD4+ subsets.

These receptors are not linked to any known antigen. The whole isolated RNA underwent reverse transcription, so sequencing captured expressed TCRB transcripts. Method: immunoSEQ multiplex PCR; TCRdb's copy keeps in-frame clones and lacks some. Here the sample spans hundreds of thousands of clones, roughly an eighth being singletons. The sample was naive CD4+ T cells from blood. These receptors originate from a man younger than 40 with type 1 diabetes.

The rearrangement links TRBV4-3 to TRBJ2-7; 11 bases agree with TRBD1. CDR1 LGHNA and CDR2 YSLEER come from the germline V gene. Trimming removed 4 bases from V and 3 bases from J; junction bases left unmatched: 11. CDR3 size: 17 residues. The CDR3 spells CASSPPGQGVLLYEQYF. The CDR3 DNA reads TGCGCCAGCAGCCCACCGGGACAGGGGGTACTCCTCTACGAGCAGTACTTC.

The chain joins TRBV2 to TRBJ2-3, with D maybe TRBD1 (6 bases). Deletions cut 11 bases from V and 3 bases from J, with 18 bases between. The CDR3 runs to 14 residues. CDR1 is SNHLY and CDR2 is FYNNEI in the germline V gene. The CDR3 spells CAGAGTPYTDTQYF. In DNA form, the CDR3 reads TGTGCCGGAGCCGGGACACCTTATACAGATACGCAGTATTTT.

This clone was seen a handful of times. The genes are TRBV7-6 and TRBJ2-5, with 8 bases identical to TRBD1. The V and J ends lost 4 bases and 4 bases, in that order; junction bases with no gene match: 2. The CDR3 has 13 amino acids. In germline, CDR1 is SGHVS, CDR2 FNYEAQ. The CDR3 region is CASSYRGLETQYF. The CDR3, as DNA: TGTGCCAGCAGCTACAGGGGGTTAGAGACCCAGTACTTC. The full variable domain, its missing parts supplied by reference TRBV7-6 and TRBJ2-5, is GAGVSQSPRYKVTKRGQDVALRCDPISGHVSLYWYRQALGQGPEFLTYFNYEAQQDKSGLPNDRFSAERPEGSISTLTIQRTEQRDSAMYRCASSYRGLETQYFGPGTRLLVL.

This clone has a handful of counts. This rearrangement joins TRBV30 to TRBJ2-1; 9 bases map to TRBD2. J lost 6 bases, V lost 1 base, and 10 bases had no gene match. CDR1 and CDR2 (germline): GTSNPN, SVGIG (reference sequence). CDR3 length: 16 amino acids. The CDR3 is CAWSGGGGRVLNEQFF. The CDR3 bases are TGTGCCTGGAGTGGAGGCGGCGGGAGGGTACTCAATGAGCAGTTCTTC.

V usage is TRBV6-1 and J usage is TRBJ1-4; no reliable D call. In germline, CDR1 is MNHNS, CDR2 SASEGT. V was shortened by 3 bases and J by 6 bases, with 8 bases between the two germline ends. There are 13 residues in the CDR3. The CDR3 spells CASSESRDEKLFF. The CDR3, as DNA: TGTGCCAGCAGTGAGAGTAGAGATGAAAAACTGTTTTTT.

The chain links TRBV7-2 to TRBJ2-3; D may be TRBD2 (6 bases). Per germline, CDR1 SGHTA and CDR2 FQGNSA. V was clipped by 5 bases and J by 2 bases, with 14 bases between them. The CDR3 is 15 residues long. CDR3 residues: CASSGWGDSTDTQYF. The CDR3, as DNA: TGTGCCAGCAGCGGATGGGGGGACTCCACAGATACGCAGTATTTT.